This T cell receptor (beta chain) came from a study of T cells in Graves' hyperthyroidism and ophthalmopathy. Of note for this clonotype: The antigen is unknown.

The hyperthyroidism patients had all been newly diagnosed, and their disease duration was under 2 months. Their ages ranged from 18 to 65 years. General study points: Model predictions of ophthalmopathy came a median roughly 6.7 months before onset.

Germline CDR1 SGHTA, CDR2 FQGNSA. The CDR3 has 11 residues. Trimming removed 3 bases at V and 7 bases at J, with 7 bases between. TCR beta CDR3 sequences were amplified from RNA transcripts. HTBI primers drove first-round RT-PCR of the TCR CDR3. Each CDR3 protein gets one entry after TCRdb re-called the multiplex PCR reads with MiXCR. The sample carries a few hundred thousand distinct CDR3 sequences, around 45% recorded once. The V and J genes are TRBV7-2 and TRBJ2-7; D is ambiguous. The source of this sequence is a woman in her late teens or twenties with Graves' hyperthyroidism. Source material: peripheral blood or thyroid tissue (not recorded which). CDR3 in DNA: TGTGCCAGCAGCTTTCCCCGGGAGCAGTACTTC. Its translation: CASSFPREQYF. Full variable domain (remainder filled in from reference TRBV7-2 and TRBJ2-7): GAGVSQSPSNKVTEKGKDVELRCDPISGHTALYWYRQSLGQGLEFLIYFQGNSAPDKSGLPSDRFSAERTGGSVSTLTIQRTQQEDSAVYLCASSFPREQYFGPGTRLTVT.